A selection of T cell receptor beta chains follows, all from one sample in a study of CD8 T cells in Susac syndrome. MiXCR, run by TCRdb on the immunoSEQ multiplex PCR reads, gives a single entry per CDR3 protein. The sample consists of about 150,000 distinct CDR3 sequences, 95% of them appearing once. The sequenced sample was CD4+ T cells from PBMCs. The receptors derive from a human donor with Susac syndrome. Each CDR3 is given with its conserved first and last residue. The D gene is left open where the match is weak. Size values are once, few and many counts, or a class for expanded clones, and some rows have none.

v_gene	j_gene	d_gene	abundance	CDR3aa	CDR3nt
TRBV3-1	TRBJ2-1	NA	NA	CASSQEEGEGEQFF	TGTGCCAGCAGCCAAGAAGAGGGGGAGGGGGAGCAGTTCTTC
TRBV15	TRBJ1-1	NA	few	CATSRGLNTEAFF	TGTGCCACCAGCAGGGGCCTGAACACTGAAGCTTTCTTT
TRBV20-1	TRBJ2-5	NA	once	CSARTGGTETQYF	TGCAGTGCTAGAACGGGGGGCACTGAGACCCAGTACTTC
TRBV2	TRBJ1-1	TRBD1	once	CASSGTGGNTEAFF	TGTGCCAGCAGTGGGACAGGGGGGAACACTGAAGCTTTCTTT
TRBV20-1	TRBJ2-7	NA	NA	CSAKRGTNYEQYF	TGCAGTGCCAAACGGGGGACAAACTACGAGCAGTACTTC
TRBV11-3	TRBJ2-2	NA	few	CASSLDFTGELFF	TGTGCCAGCAGCTTAGATTTCACCGGGGAGCTGTTTTTT
TRBV20-1	TRBJ2-3	TRBD2	NA	CSARPWTSGGTSTDTQYF	TGCAGTGCTAGACCCTGGACTAGCGGGGGTACTAGCACAGATACGCAGTATTTT
TRBV29-1	TRBJ1-1	NA	NA	CSVDGGFSDTEAFF	TGCAGCGTTGATGGCGGGTTTTCCGACACTGAAGCTTTCTTT
TRBV20-1	TRBJ2-3	TRBD2	few	CSAFPRMNPGGMADTQYF	TGCAGTGCTTTTCCCCGAATGAATCCGGGGGGGATGGCAGATACGCAGTATTTT
TRBV11-2	TRBJ2-7	NA	NA	CASSYREQYF	TGTGCCAGCAGCTATAGGGAGCAGTACTTC
TRBV18	TRBJ2-1	NA	NA	CASSPPLWQGKSRGSYNEQFF	TGTGCCAGCTCACCACCGCTTTGGCAGGGGAAAAGTAGGGGGTCCTACAATGAGCAGTTCTTC
TRBV29-1	TRBJ1-2	NA	NA	CSVVTVWGANYGYTF	TGCAGCGTTGTAACAGTGTGGGGAGCTAACTATGGCTACACCTTC
TRBV29-1	TRBJ2-1	NA	NA	CSTRGAGGNEQFF	TGCAGCACCCGGGGGGCAGGCGGCAATGAGCAGTTCTTC
TRBV29-1	TRBJ1-2	NA	NA	CSVTLGDYGYTF	TGCAGCGTCACTCTGGGCGACTATGGCTACACCTTC
TRBV5-4	TRBJ2-6	NA	NA	CASSLLGISGANVLTF	TGTGCCAGCAGCTTGCTGGGGATCTCTGGGGCCAACGTCCTGACTTTC
TRBV12-5	TRBJ1-1	NA	NA	CASGLAGGAFF	TGTGCTAGTGGTTTGGCAGGCGGCGCTTTCTTT
TRBV10-3	TRBJ2-1	NA	NA	CAIRGDSTDNNEQFF	TGTGCCATCAGAGGAGATTCGACAGATAACAATGAGCAGTTCTTC
TRBV29-1	TRBJ2-1	NA	NA	CSVGWTYYNEQFF	TGCAGCGTTGGGTGGACATACTACAATGAGCAGTTCTTC
TRBV7-9	TRBJ1-2	NA	NA	CASSRRDSRDLPGGYTF	TGTGCCAGCAGCCGCCGGGACTCCCGGGACCTCCCGGGGGGCTACACCTTC
TRBV20-1	TRBJ2-2	NA	once	CSAPGVNTGELFF	TGCAGCGCTCCCGGGGTAAACACCGGGGAGCTGTTTTTT
TRBV2	TRBJ2-3	NA	NA	CASSEWEPPDTQYF	TGTGCCAGCAGTGAATGGGAACCCCCAGATACGCAGTATTTT
TRBV6-6	TRBJ2-5	NA	NA	CASSYEGETQYF	TGTGCCAGCAGTTACGAAGGAGAGACCCAGTACTTC
TRBV12-3/TRBV12-4	TRBJ2-7	NA	NA	CASSLGLYEQYF	TGTGCCAGCAGTTTGGGGCTCTACGAGCAGTACTTC
TRBV4-3	TRBJ2-6	NA	NA	CASSQAGSGANVLTF	TGCGCCAGCAGCCAAGCTGGCTCTGGGGCCAACGTCCTGACTTTC